The rows below give T cell receptor beta chains drawn from one sample of a study of Ad26.COV2.S vaccination and SARS-CoV-2 variants. TCRdb keeps only in-frame clones here, not all; method: immunoSEQ multiplex PCR. The sample holds some 520,000 clones, roughly 89% seen once. The input for sequencing was peripheral blood, taken in a trial of Ad26.COV2.S vaccine versus placebo. The receptor source for this set is a person between 18 and 65 years old who received the Ad26.COV2.S COVID-19 vaccine or a placebo. Each CDR3 is given with its conserved first and last residue. A D gene is named only where the DNA matches it firmly.

v_gene: TRBV28; j_gene: TRBJ1-4; d_gene: .; CDR3aa: CASSLGRELFF
v_gene: TRBV3-1/TRBV3-2; j_gene: TRBJ1-2; d_gene: .; CDR3aa: CASSQARGRYTF
v_gene: TRBV4-1; j_gene: TRBJ1-6; d_gene: .; CDR3aa: CASSHTLAFNRSPLHF
v_gene: TRBV19; j_gene: TRBJ2-4; d_gene: .; CDR3aa: CASSIDATAGNIQYF
v_gene: TRBV5-1; j_gene: TRBJ2-7; d_gene: .; CDR3aa: CASSLGGEQYF
v_gene: TRBV7-2; j_gene: TRBJ1-4; d_gene: TRBD1; CDR3aa: CASSRGQGGKLFF
v_gene: TRBV19; j_gene: TRBJ1-1; d_gene: .; CDR3aa: CASSNRVVGAFF
v_gene: TRBV7-2; j_gene: TRBJ2-5; d_gene: .; CDR3aa: CASSGTGGPQYF
v_gene: TRBV7-7; j_gene: TRBJ1-3; d_gene: .; CDR3aa: CASSLGPEGSGNTIYF
v_gene: TRBV30; j_gene: TRBJ1-2; d_gene: .; CDR3aa: CAWSVGSRGYTF
v_gene: TRBV2; j_gene: TRBJ2-4; d_gene: .; CDR3aa: CASSEAQLAKNIQYF
v_gene: TRBV7-9; j_gene: TRBJ2-7; d_gene: .; CDR3aa: CASSFVGRAYEQYF
v_gene: TRBV7-2; j_gene: TRBJ1-4; d_gene: .; CDR3aa: CASSLGYNNEKLFF
v_gene: TRBV7-2; j_gene: TRBJ1-2; d_gene: .; CDR3aa: CASSQGMNRETHGYTF
v_gene: TRBV28; j_gene: TRBJ2-2; d_gene: TRBD2; CDR3aa: CASSFRLAGAGELFF
v_gene: TRBV5-1; j_gene: TRBJ2-7; d_gene: .; CDR3aa: CASSLGVSYEQYF
v_gene: TRBV28; j_gene: TRBJ1-5; d_gene: .; CDR3aa: CASSSSLQPQHF
v_gene: TRBV28; j_gene: TRBJ2-3; d_gene: .; CDR3aa: CASSLPGPSTDTQYF
v_gene: TRBV6-2/TRBV6-3; j_gene: TRBJ2-7; d_gene: .; CDR3aa: CASSLGRTYEQYF
v_gene: TRBV11-1; j_gene: TRBJ2-1; d_gene: TRBD2; CDR3aa: CASSRTSGSSYNEQFF
v_gene: TRBV28; j_gene: TRBJ2-7; d_gene: .; CDR3aa: CASSLSTGYLYEQYF
v_gene: TRBV29-1; j_gene: TRBJ1-1; d_gene: .; CDR3aa: CSVVGLRVGARAFF
v_gene: TRBV5-5; j_gene: TRBJ1-1; d_gene: TRBD1; CDR3aa: CASSGPGQGRRAFF
v_gene: TRBV7-9; j_gene: TRBJ2-2; d_gene: .; CDR3aa: CASSPATGELFF
v_gene: TRBV11-2; j_gene: TRBJ2-2; d_gene: .; CDR3aa: CASSPLRGTGELFF
v_gene: TRBV6-5; j_gene: TRBJ1-6; d_gene: .; CDR3aa: CASRDGRDNSPLHF
v_gene: TRBV7-2; j_gene: TRBJ1-3; d_gene: TRBD1; CDR3aa: CASSQRQGAGNTIYF
v_gene: TRBV6-6; j_gene: TRBJ1-2; d_gene: .; CDR3aa: CASSYPRGAGDYGYTF
v_gene: TRBV7-9; j_gene: TRBJ2-4; d_gene: TRBD1; CDR3aa: CASSLVRQGNIQYF
v_gene: TRBV28; j_gene: TRBJ2-1; d_gene: .; CDR3aa: CASSFRVIGANEQFF
v_gene: TRBV28; j_gene: TRBJ2-7; d_gene: TRBD1; CDR3aa: CASSAGTGPYEQYF
v_gene: TRBV15; j_gene: TRBJ2-7; d_gene: TRBD2; CDR3aa: CATSRGGSGSYEQYF
v_gene: TRBV6-5; j_gene: TRBJ1-5; d_gene: TRBD1; CDR3aa: CASNEGQYQPQHF
v_gene: TRBV9; j_gene: TRBJ2-2; d_gene: TRBD1; CDR3aa: CASSQGANTGELFF
v_gene: TRBV18; j_gene: TRBJ2-7; d_gene: TRBD1; CDR3aa: CASSPSLDRGGEQYF
v_gene: TRBV7-9; j_gene: TRBJ2-5; d_gene: .; CDR3aa: CASSPRGLHTETQYF
v_gene: TRBV9; j_gene: TRBJ2-2; d_gene: .; CDR3aa: CASSPRRGPSTGELFF
v_gene: TRBV23-1; j_gene: TRBJ2-3; d_gene: TRBD2; CDR3aa: CASSQSNGRLSSDTQYF
v_gene: TRBV7-9; j_gene: TRBJ2-7; d_gene: .; CDR3aa: CASSTGAVFYEQYF
v_gene: TRBV9; j_gene: TRBJ1-6; d_gene: TRBD1; CDR3aa: CASSTRPGGTGSPLHF
v_gene: TRBV1; j_gene: TRBJ1-3; d_gene: .; CDR3aa: CTSSQDRCSGNTIYF
v_gene: TRBV9; j_gene: TRBJ2-2; d_gene: .; CDR3aa: CASSVALRGLRAGELFF
v_gene: TRBV30; j_gene: TRBJ2-1; d_gene: TRBD2; CDR3aa: CAWSPGGSGSLF
v_gene: TRBV6-5; j_gene: TRBJ2-7; d_gene: TRBD2; CDR3aa: CASSSRLAGGSYEQYF
v_gene: TRBV7-2; j_gene: TRBJ1-3; d_gene: .; CDR3aa: CASSLSGPLSGNTIYF
v_gene: TRBV7-2; j_gene: TRBJ1-1; d_gene: .; CDR3aa: CASSSTVRLVTEAFF
v_gene: TRBV30; j_gene: TRBJ1-4; d_gene: TRBD1; CDR3aa: CAWTRQGINEKLFF
v_gene: TRBV6-4; j_gene: TRBJ2-2; d_gene: .; CDR3aa: CASSGTGVGELFF
v_gene: TRBV5-6; j_gene: TRBJ2-7; d_gene: .; CDR3aa: CASGLGAGAAYEQYF
v_gene: TRBV7-2; j_gene: TRBJ2-7; d_gene: TRBD1; CDR3aa: CASSLGDRGPAYEQYF
v_gene: TRBV7-2; j_gene: TRBJ1-4; d_gene: .; CDR3aa: CASSLGGLEEKLFF
v_gene: TRBV6-2/TRBV6-3; j_gene: TRBJ1-2; d_gene: .; CDR3aa: CASSYVWGHGYTF
v_gene: TRBV28; j_gene: TRBJ2-3; d_gene: .; CDR3aa: CASSFNGVDTQYF
v_gene: TRBV2; j_gene: TRBJ1-6; d_gene: TRBD1; CDR3aa: CASSEGQRNSPLHF
v_gene: TRBV29-1; j_gene: TRBJ2-1; d_gene: .; CDR3aa: CSVYRDYVHNEQFF
v_gene: TRBV7-3; j_gene: TRBJ2-1; d_gene: TRBD2; CDR3aa: CASSFSGRAGEQFF
v_gene: TRBV19; j_gene: TRBJ2-7; d_gene: TRBD2; CDR3aa: CASSIEGLAGHEQYF
v_gene: TRBV28; j_gene: TRBJ1-5; d_gene: .; CDR3aa: CASTSGVDQPQHF
v_gene: TRBV5-1; j_gene: TRBJ2-4; d_gene: TRBD2; CDR3aa: CASSLAVGRGLAKNIQYF